This TCR beta chain was captured in a study of blood T cells in healthy people across ages. A J-beta primer mix and a sample-barcoded 5' primer were used in a second PCR of roughly 6 to 12 cycles. Every cDNA molecule carried a tag from a template-switch adaptor bearing 12 random nucleotides. Each CDR3 protein gets one entry after TCRdb re-called the 5' RACE reads with MiXCR. Counted here are approximately 780,000 distinct CDR3 sequences, roughly 25% occurring once; the ten biggest clones make up 3%. V was cut by 6 bases and J by 3 bases, with 12 bases left in between. The CDR3 spans 12 residues. Germline lookup yields CDR1 SQVTM and CDR2 ANQGSEA. Caucasian individuals from Russia who were healthy and aged 6 to 90 acted as donors. The same data also contributed to another study, on T cells of mothers and their children.

The chain employs TRBV29-1 and TRBJ2-7, with D hard to call. Source material: blood. This sequence originates from a boy younger than 18 in good health. CDR3 nucleotide sequence: TGCAGCGTGGCAGGCGAGTACTACGAGCAGTACTTC. Residues: CSVAGEYYEQYF.